This T cell receptor (beta chain) was observed in a study of vaccination effects on CD4 cells after COVID-19. Study-wide points: Marked clonal contraction was seen in infection- and vaccine-induced clones late after vaccination. Convalescent patients in the study were few, and early post-infection timepoints were absent.

Sequencing followed a ViraFEST assay step that expanded antigen-specific CD4+ T cells with viral peptide pools. When ten to eleven days of culture had elapsed, CD4+ T cells were isolated. After two million PBMC were placed in each well, they were cultured with approximately 10 IU/ml IL-2 and roughly 10 ug/ml peptides. A half-medium replacement with IL-2 medium was carried out on days 3 and 7. The V end was cut by 1 base, the J end by 2 bases, with 12 bases between. CDR3 length: 16 residues. Germline V CDR1 and CDR2: SGHTA, FQGNSA. Clones were sequenced by immunoSEQ multiplex PCR, and TCRdb holds only the in-frame ones, with some missing. This sample has tens of thousands of clones, with around 86% found just once. In its sample, this clone was seen a few times. The antigen is not known.

Specimen: CD4+ T cells from PBMCs cultured with HCoV-229E spike peptides, collected before COVID-19 vaccination. V and J are TRBV7-2 and TRBJ1-5, with a tentative D call TRBD1 (5 bases). This TCR was sampled from a human donor who received a COVID-19 vaccine. This CDR3 is CASSLVSGQGNQPQHF. The CDR3 nucleotides read TGTGCCAGCAGCTTAGTCTCAGGGCAGGGCAATCAGCCCCAGCATTTT.